This TCR beta chain stems from a study of cytomegalovirus exposure and HLA in healthy donors. Overall study: An early release of data contained about 85 million unique TCRs, which came from HLA-typed donors. Study-wide findings and caveats: Data from an earlier analysis indicated that most TCR beta V segments were productive either about 90% or about 30% of the time.

Healthy bone marrow donors supplied every sample. The records omit this donor's CMV serostatus. Note on this clone: The antigen remains unidentified.

Trimming cost V 5 bases and J 4 bases, with 18 bases left between them. The CDR3 has 15 residues. Germline loops: CDR1 SGHVS, CDR2 FQNEAQ. Primers included in the PCR were 60 Vbeta and 13 Jbeta primers. Assay used: immunoSEQ multiplex PCR; TCRdb lists only in-frame clones, some missing. The sample carries approximately 160,000 clones, over 80% recorded once. This sequence was found in a human donor in good health. The chain employs TRBV7-8 and TRBJ2-7; D might be TRBD1 (6 bases). Sequencing was done on a sample of PBMCs. The CDR3 here is CASSLTRTQGYEQYF. As DNA, the CDR3 is TGTGCCAGCAGCCTAACAAGGACACAGGGATACGAGCAGTACTTC.